The present TCR beta chain was sequenced within a study of cytomegalovirus exposure and HLA in healthy donors. General study findings and limits: Presence/absence analyses took donor sequencing depth as roughly uniform.

Germline CDR1 is MGHRA and CDR2 is YSYEKL. The CDR3 spans 17 residues. Between the trimmed V and J ends, which lost 4 bases and 5 bases, there was a span of 23 bases. On this clone itself: The antigen remains undetermined.

The PCR was carried out with 60 Vbeta primers and 13 Jbeta primers. The table came from immunoSEQ multiplex PCR; TCRdb's copy has only in-frame clones and leaves some out. The sample has 130,000 or so clones, 80% to 90% seen once. This clonotype originated in a woman in her thirties in good health and CMV-seronegative. The sample was PBMCs. The J gene is TRBJ1-1, the V gene TRBV4-1, with a possible D match to TRBD1 (6 bases). The CDR3: CASSLPRTASLSTEAFF. The CDR3 DNA reads as TGCGCCAGCAGCCTCCCGAGGACAGCCTCACTGAGTACTGAAGCTTTCTTT.